Given below is one T cell receptor (beta chain) in context. Its antigen is not yet known. No much larger clone exists at a distance of one base, and base qualities are not known. Deletion took 1 base off V and 0 bases off J, with a span of 16 bases between the germline ends. For CDR1 and CDR2, the germline V gene (reference sequence) lists LNHNV and YYDKDF. The CDR3 contains 19 residues, cysteine and phenylalanine counted. Only the CDR3 DNA stays, 57 bases, in frame from base 1. This sample is drawn from a study of blood T cell repertoires in COVID-19 (dated by TCRdb to the early 2020s). As for the study more broadly: The collaborator samples originated in the United States, Italy and Spain and spanned the acute and convalescent phases of COVID-19. The material from the prospective study consisted of cDNA or gDNA derived from T cells, B-cell-depleted T cells, or PBMCs. Subjects who had been exposed to COVID-19, were actively infected with it, or had recovered from it provided the deeply sampled blood TCRbeta repertoires that made up the dataset. A freely available public database, intended as a resource for researchers studying the immune response to SARS-CoV-2, is where the repertoires were released. Samples came from the ongoing ImmuneRACE study (first 160 participants) plus 1,254 subjects from 6 global collaborators. Nearly every sample came with metadata listing a de-identified subject ID, COVID-19 status, age in years and sex. Where HLA class I and class II types were available, the types were taken from metadata supplied by the sample provider, not from assay-based typing. What the study reported, not specific to this receptor: The amount of clinical and demographic metadata varied by source and participant and was provided uncurated.

The immunoSEQ Assay, a bias-controlled multiplex PCR, was used to amplify TCRbeta CDR3 regions from genomic DNA. The authors' pipeline ran thus. Nucleated cell counts per sample were estimated from amplification of reference gene primers within the assay. To quantify the absolute abundance of each unique TCRbeta CDR3 rearrangement, sequence reads were collapsed and filtered. For each sample, productive Simpson clonality was calculated as the square root of Simpson's diversity index across productive rearrangements. TCRdb limited this immuneACCESS table to in-frame rearrangements with V and J called. A share of clones is missing; checked studies link under half to unresolved V genes, and the rest is unexplained. V, J and clone size reflect that table, while D and trimming were determined from the DNA. The table for this sample lists about 330,000 clones; roughly 85% of them were counted only once. Roughly 7% of the sample is taken by the ten largest.

Whole blood was collected in K2EDTA tubes by collaborating institutions according to the institutions' own protocols. For TCRbeta analysis, collaborators shipped samples in one of three forms: frozen whole blood, isolated PBMCs, or DNA extracted from either of those sample types. The sequence joins TRBV15 to TRBJ2-6, and possibly TRBD1, on 6 matching bases. Sequenced input: peripheral blood. The TCR originated in a human donor in a cohort sampled during active COVID-19. The encoded CDR3 is CATSRARTAASSGANVLTF. At the DNA level, the sequence is TGTGCCACCAGCAGAGCCCGGACAGCCGCCTCCTCTGGGGCCAACGTCCTGACTTTC. Reference TRBV15 and TRBJ2-6 genes cover what lies past the CDR3, so the full variable domain is DAMVIQNPRYQVTQFGKPVTLSCSQTLNHNVMYWYQQKSSQAPKLLFHYYDKDFNNEADTPDNFQSRRPNTSFCFLDIRSPGLGDTAMYLCATSRARTAASSGANVLTFGAGSRLTVL.